This TCR beta chain was obtained from a study of cytomegalovirus exposure and HLA in healthy donors. Germline V gives CDR1 MDHEN, CDR2 SYDVKM. Trimming left V 6 bases short and J 7 bases short, with 9 bases between. The CDR3 consists of 12 residues. Study outcomes and limitations: A later look showed TCR association rates differing by HLA locus, highest for DRB1 and lowest for HLA-C. A later analysis reportedly found fewer N-insertions in an Asian-associated ancestry cluster than the roughly 670-donor mean. Based on reports, TCR beta sequences accurately predicted HLA-A and HLA-B alleles for most subjects. As a later analysis revealed, most CMV-associated TCR beta chains appeared HLA-restricted.

For this clone: Its antigen is as yet unknown.

The PCR made use of 60 Vbeta and 13 Jbeta primers. Only in-frame clones appear in the TCRdb table, and some are missing; sequencing was by immunoSEQ multiplex PCR. The data hold about 150,000 clones, with about 80% observed a single time. The specimen sequenced was PBMCs. The chain couples TRBV28 to TRBJ2-2; D perhaps matches TRBD2 (6 bases). The TCR was taken from a man aged 35 to 55 in good health and CMV-seropositive. The CDR3 protein is CASRIADGELFF. For the CDR3, the DNA is TGTGCCAGCAGAATAGCGGACGGGGAGCTGTTTTTT.